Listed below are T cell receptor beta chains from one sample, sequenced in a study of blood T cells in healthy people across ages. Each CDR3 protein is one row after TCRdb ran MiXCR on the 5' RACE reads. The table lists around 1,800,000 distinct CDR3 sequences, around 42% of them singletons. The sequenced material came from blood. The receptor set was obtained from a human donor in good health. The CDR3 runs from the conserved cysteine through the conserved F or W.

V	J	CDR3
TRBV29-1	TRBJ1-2	CSVLSGRANYGYTF
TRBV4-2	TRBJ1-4	CASSQDPGTVDEKLFF
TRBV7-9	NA	CASSLGLGPEYEQYF
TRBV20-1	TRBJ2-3	CSALLLGLAGVQETQYF
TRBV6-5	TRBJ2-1	CASSDHKTGGTFF
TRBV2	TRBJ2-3	CASSAAAFTSTDTQYF
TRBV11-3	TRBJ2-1	CASTDSGGAWFF
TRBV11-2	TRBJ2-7	CASSLRTGLTYEQYF
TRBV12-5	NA	CASGFSKAGGPFEQYF
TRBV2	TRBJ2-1	CASREPPNNEQFF
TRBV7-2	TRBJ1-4	CASSLVYGATNEKLFF
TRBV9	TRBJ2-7	CASSVGGGMSSYEQYF
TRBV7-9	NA	CASSHERLDRETQYF
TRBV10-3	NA	CAIRGTGSETQYF
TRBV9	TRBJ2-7	CASSVDSAEQYF
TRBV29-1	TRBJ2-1	CSVGAGHEQFF
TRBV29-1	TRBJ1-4	CSVTGTGAVTNEKLFF
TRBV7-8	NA	CAGSLARATPYEQYF
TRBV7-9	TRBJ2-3	CASSSALETSDTQYF
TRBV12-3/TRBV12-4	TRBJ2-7	CASKGKGSYEQYF
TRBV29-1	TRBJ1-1	CSAVDPYDRNTEVFF
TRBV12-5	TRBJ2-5	CASGYQGWETQYF
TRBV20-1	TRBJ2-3	CSARDIGSYTDTQYF
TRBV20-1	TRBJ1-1	CSARDPVLTEAFF
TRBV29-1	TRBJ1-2	CSAWDSLTNYGCTF
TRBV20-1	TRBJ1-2	CSASPQATGKYGYTF
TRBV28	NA	CTSSSLRGQSSDEQYF
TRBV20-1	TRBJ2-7	CSARDKGQGVYEQYF
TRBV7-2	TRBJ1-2	CAGGADYGYTF
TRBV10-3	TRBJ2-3	CAISEIQRLARSDTQYF
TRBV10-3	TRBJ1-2	CAISGQGNYGYTF
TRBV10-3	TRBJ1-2	CAISEDTGEPPNPYYGYTF
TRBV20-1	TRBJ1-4	CSARGITGGWNNEKLFF
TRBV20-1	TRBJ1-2	CSATRQRAEYGYTF
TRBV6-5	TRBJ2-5	CASRPGEGESETQYF
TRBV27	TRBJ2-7	CASRRTSGYEQYF
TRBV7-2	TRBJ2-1	CASSISPSSYNEQFF
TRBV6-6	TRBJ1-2	CASSSLGQGASSYGYTF
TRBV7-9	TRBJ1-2	CASSLSDRANYGYTF
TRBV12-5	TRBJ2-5	CASGTGSQETQYF
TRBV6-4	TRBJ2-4	CASRGWEQYF
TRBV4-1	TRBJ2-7	CASSHGNSYEQYF